The 10 T cell receptor beta chains below all came from one sample that was sequenced in a study of beta chain features in type 1 diabetes. Since all of the isolated RNA was reverse transcribed, expressed TCRB transcripts were what got sequenced. Clones were read by immunoSEQ multiplex PCR, and TCRdb kept only the in-frame ones, dropping some. This sample has a few hundred thousand clones, with roughly 30% found just once. Material: central memory CD4+ T cells from blood. The receptors were sampled from a man aged 25 to 40 in good health.

The V call is TRBV21-1, the J call TRBJ1-1. TRBV21-1 is shown as a pseudogene. The length of the CDR3 is 11 residues. As DNA, the CDR3 is TGTGCCAGCAGAGGAGTGGTGAGAGCTTTCTTT. Encoded protein: CASRGVVRAFF.

This chain connects TRBV20-1 to TRBJ2-5, with unresolved D. Trimming took 4 bases from V and 5 from J, leaving 8 bases between them. The length of the CDR3 is 11 residues. Germline values: CDR1 DFQATT, CDR2 SNEGSKA (reference sequence). The CDR3 sequence is CSAIIVETQYF. In DNA, the CDR3 is TGCAGTGCTATAATTGTGGAGACCCAGTACTTC.

This clone was detected a few times. V and J are TRBV19 and TRBJ2-1; 10 bases line up with TRBD2. From germline, CDR1 is LNHDA and CDR2 SQIVND (reference sequence). The CDR3 is made up of 14 amino acids. Germline trimming cut 10 bases from V and 4 bases from J; bases unmatched to any gene: 7. This CDR3 reads CATAASGGYNEQFF. The CDR3 DNA reads TGTGCCACCGCGGCTAGCGGGGGATACAATGAGCAGTTCTTC.

This chain joins TRBV9 and TRBJ1-1; 9 nucleotides match TRBD1. The ends lost 4 bases at V and 5 bases at J; junction bases unmatched: 6. Per the germline V gene, CDR1 is SGDLS and CDR2 is YYNGEE. There are 14 residues in the CDR3. Here the CDR3 reads CASSLKGQGTEAFF. The CDR3 region has the DNA TGTGCCAGCAGCCTCAAGGGACAGGGTACTGAAGCTTTCTTT.

The V call is TRBV6-1, the J call TRBJ1-6; tentative D call: TRBD1 (6 bases). Germline V lookup: CDR1 MNHNS, CDR2 SASEGT. The germline V and J ends were trimmed by 6 bases and 6 bases, with 15 bases remaining between them. The CDR3 extends over 15 amino acids. CDR3 coding DNA: TGTGCCAGCAGCGGACAGCTGGGATTTAATTCACCCCTCCACTTT. As protein: CASSGQLGFNSPLHF.

This clone was detected a few times. The chain uses TRBV5-4 and TRBJ2-7, with 8 bases matching TRBD1. CDR3 size: 14 residues. CDR1 SGHNT and CDR2 YYREEE come from the germline V gene (reference sequence). The V and J ends lost 6 bases and 3 bases, in that order; junction bases with no gene match: 8. As DNA, the CDR3 is TGTGCCAGCACCTCGGGACAGGACAACTACGAGCAGTACTTC. Amino acid sequence: CASTSGQDNYEQYF.

This clone was detected only once. The V gene is TRBV30, the J gene TRBJ1-6; possible D gene TRBD1, 5 bases. The V and J ends lost 1 base and 5 bases respectively, with 9 bases between them. CDR1 and CDR2 from the germline V gene are GTSNPN and SVGIG (reference sequence). The CDR3 extends over 14 amino acids. Here the CDR3 reads CAWSAGAHNSPLHF. The CDR3 region has the DNA TGTGCCTGGAGTGCTGGGGCCCATAATTCACCCCTCCACTTT.

This clone was observed many times. In nucleotides, the CDR3 is TGTGCCAGCAGCCAAGTCGGCGAGCAGTTCTTC. Translating gives CASSQVGEQFF. V gene TRBV14 combines with J gene TRBJ2-1; D gene uncertain. Between the trimmed V and J ends, which lost 1 base and 10 bases, there was a span of 5 bases. From germline, CDR1 is SGHDN and CDR2 FVKESK. The CDR3 runs 11 residues.

The genes are TRBV5-4 and TRBJ2-5, with D uncertain. The V gene's germline CDR1 is SGHNT and CDR2 YYREEE (reference sequence). This CDR3 contains 13 residues. The germline V and J ends were trimmed by 0 bases and 4 bases, with 7 bases remaining between them. CDR3: CASSLAGRETQYF. CDR3 in DNA: TGTGCCAGCAGCTTGGCCGGTAGAGAGACCCAGTACTTC. The entire variable domain, with the rest obtained from reference TRBV5-4 and TRBJ2-5, is as follows: ETGVTQSPTHLIKTRGQQVTLRCSSQSGHNTVSWYQQALGQGPQFIFQYYREEENGRGNFPPRFSGLQFPNYSSELNVNALELDDSALYLCASSLAGRETQYFGPGTRLLVL.

The chain recombines TRBV7-2 with TRBJ1-1; 7 bases map to TRBD1. This CDR3 has 15 residues. Germline values: CDR1 SGHTA, CDR2 FQGNSA. The V gene end was trimmed by 5 bases and the J gene end by 1 base; junction bases not matched to a gene: 7. The CDR3 DNA follows: TGTGCCAGCAGCCTCCTGACAGGGTCGAACACTGAAGCTTTCTTT. This encodes CASSLLTGSNTEAFF.